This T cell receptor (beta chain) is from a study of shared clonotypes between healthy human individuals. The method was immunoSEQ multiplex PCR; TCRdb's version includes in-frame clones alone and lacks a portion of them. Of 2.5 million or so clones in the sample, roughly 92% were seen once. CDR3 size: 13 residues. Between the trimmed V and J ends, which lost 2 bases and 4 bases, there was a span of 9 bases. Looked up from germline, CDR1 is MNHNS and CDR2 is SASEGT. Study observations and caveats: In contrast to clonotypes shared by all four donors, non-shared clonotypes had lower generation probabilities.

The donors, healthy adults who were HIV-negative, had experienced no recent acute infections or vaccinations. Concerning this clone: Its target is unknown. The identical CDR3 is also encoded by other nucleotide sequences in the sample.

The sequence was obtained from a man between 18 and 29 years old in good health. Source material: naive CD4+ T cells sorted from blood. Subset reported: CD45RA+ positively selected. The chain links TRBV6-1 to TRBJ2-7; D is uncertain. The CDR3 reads CASSEPPPYEQYF. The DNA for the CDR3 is TGTGCCAGCAGTGAACCCCCTCCGTACGAGCAGTACTTC.